This TCR beta chain is drawn from a study of blood T cell repertoires in COVID-19. Background on the study: Sites in the United States, Italy and Spain provided acute and convalescent COVID-19 samples. The cDNA or gDNA used as material had been derived from T cells, B-cell-depleted T cells, or PBMCs.

As originally analysed: Estimation of nucleated cell counts relied on the amplification of reference gene primers. TCRdb's table, derived via immunoSEQ multiplex PCR, lists solely in-frame clones and lacks some. That table furnishes V, J and clone size, whereas the DNA furnished D and trimming. In the table there are around 200,000 clones, around 80% of which are singletons. V was shortened by 5 bases and J by 0 bases, with 16 bases between the two germline ends. CDR1 is SGHNT and CDR2 is YYREEE in the germline V gene (reference sequence). The CDR3 contains 16 residues. The TCR originated in a human donor in a cohort sampled during active COVID-19. V usage is TRBV5-4 and J usage is TRBJ2-3, with a weak D call TRBD1 (5 bases). Sequencing used peripheral blood. CDR3 in amino acids: CASSSAQVISTDTQYF. The CDR3 DNA sequence: TGTGCCAGCAGTTCTGCACAGGTGATTAGCACAGATACGCAGTATTTT.